The present entry profiles one TCR beta chain with its context. Its target antigen remains unknown. Within one base of it there is no much larger clone, and no base qualities were kept. The same CDR3 arises from other DNA sequences in this sample as well. This specimen comes from a study of shared clonotypes between healthy human individuals (dated by TCRdb to the early 2020s). As for the study more broadly: Three men and two women, aged 18 to 49 years, made up the cohort. For each donor, CD4 naive and CD4 memory were each run on three plates, CD8 naive on two plates, and CD8 memory on one plate. The study deeply sequenced blood TCR repertoires of five healthy adults to estimate repertoire size and the extent of clonotype sharing between individuals. Libraries were prepared and TCR repertoires were sequenced by different laboratories using diverse techniques, in order to increase sequencing depth and limit assay-specific biases. Leukapheresis yielded between about 0.85 and 9 billion PBMCs per donor.

TCR CDR3 regions were amplified from genomic DNA by multiplex PCR using the deep immunoSEQ assay. Extracted genomic DNA from each cell subset was distributed evenly across all wells of several immunoSEQ 96-well plates, and each plate was treated as a replicate. For sorted subsets, approximately 210 ng of genomic DNA, equivalent to 25,000 to 35,000 T cell genomes, went into each replicate PCR. Purified libraries were measured with a Qubit 3.0 fluorometer, size-checked on a Bioanalyzer 2100, and measured again with the KAPA Library Quantification kit. Every immunoSEQ 96-well plate was sequenced on a separate single-read 150-cycle Illumina NextSeq 550 flow cell. Turning to the authors' computational methods: Because the immunoSEQ output included only junctional sequences and no quality scores, the filtering could not be the same as the filtering used for full-length reads. Sequences were annotated with PyIR, a Python wrapper for IgBLAST v1.9, and V/J genes and CDR3 were assigned using IMGT germline references. Reads were filtered out if the reads had weak V/J assignments (E-value above 1e-6), no CDR3, stop codons, out-of-frame junctions, or ambiguous translated residues. A V3J clonotype was defined by an identical inferred V gene, J gene, and CDR3 amino acid sequence. Percentage overlap between repertoires was computed as shared unique clonotypes divided by the size of the smaller repertoire. Repertoire richness was assessed with RTK rarefaction, the Chao1 estimator, and Recon v2.1 estimates of unobserved clonotypes. For all TCRbeta clonotypes obtained by the gDNA method from a few donors, generation probabilities were computed with OLGA. TCRdb carries this immuneACCESS record with in-frame sequences only. Its versions omit some clonotypes, under half of them owing to an unresolved V gene in the studies checked, with the rest unexplained. Clone size and the V and J calls come from that table; the DNA yielded D and trimming. The sample table holds about 2.3 million clones, of which just over 90% were seen once. The top ten constitute 0.39% of the sample.

The investigation overall reported the following: Sampling was restricted to blood, and TCR repertoires in tissue are likely to differ from TCR repertoires in blood. Across several donors, about 4.5% of naive CD4, roughly 3.5% of naive CD8, approximately 2.5% of memory CD4, and under 0.45% of memory CD8 clonotypes were shared. Naive subsets generally had larger estimated clonotype richness than memory subsets did. Incomplete sequencing was indicated by rarefaction of sorted-subset datasets, despite the large sequencing depth. Clonotypes shared by all four sorted-subset donors showed higher generation probabilities than non-shared clonotypes. Based on pairwise subsampling, the degree of clonotype sharing among donors was expected to be affected by sequencing depth. The small number of donors limited the genetic and exposure-history diversity represented.

Healthy HIV-negative adults with no recently reported acute infections or vaccinations were included as donors. Every donor was a Caucasian adult residing in Nashville, Tennessee, USA. CD4+ T cells were enriched by magnetic negative selection; naive cells were then positively selected on CD45RA, and the negative fraction formed the memory subset. After blood collection by leukapheresis, PBMCs were isolated using Ficoll-Histopaque density gradient centrifugation and then cryopreserved in the vapor phase of liquid nitrogen. Purity and quantity of every magnetically sorted T cell population were checked by analytical flow cytometry. Genomic DNA was isolated from every sorted fraction and measured by UV absorbance on a Nanodrop 2000c. Relative to germline, V is missing 3 bases and J is missing 4 bases, with 2 bases of the junction outside any gene match. From cysteine to phenylalanine, the CDR3 is 14 amino acids long. Just CDR3 DNA is preserved here, 42 bases in frame from base 1. The germline V gene sets CDR1 to KGHSH and CDR2 to LQKENI.

The chain is encoded by TRBV18 joined to TRBJ1-2; 10 junctional bases match TRBD1. Sequenced: naive CD4+ T cells from PBMCs. Explained via the paper, the cell subset or site label denotes: CD45RA+ positively selected. The receptor's source is a man between 18 and 35 years old in good health. Some clones in this sample may be carry-over from other donors' samples. The CDR3 reads CASSPGQGGYGYTF. The DNA sequence follows: TGTGCCAGCTCACCCGGACAGGGGGGCTATGGCTACACCTTC.